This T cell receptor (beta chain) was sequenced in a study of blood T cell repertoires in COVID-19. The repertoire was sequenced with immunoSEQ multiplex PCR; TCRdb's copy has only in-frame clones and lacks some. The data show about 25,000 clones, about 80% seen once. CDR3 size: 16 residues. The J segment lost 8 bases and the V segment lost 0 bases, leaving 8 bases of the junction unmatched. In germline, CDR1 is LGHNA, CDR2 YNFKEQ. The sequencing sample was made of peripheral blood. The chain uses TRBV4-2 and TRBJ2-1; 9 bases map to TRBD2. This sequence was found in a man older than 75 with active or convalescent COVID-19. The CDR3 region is CASSQELAGGYDEQFF. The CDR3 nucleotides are TGTGCCAGCAGCCAAGAACTCGCGGGGGGGTATGATGAGCAGTTCTTC.